A single sample is the source of the 18 T cell receptor beta chains below, sequenced in a study of T cells in Graves' hyperthyroidism and ophthalmopathy. Researchers took RNA transcripts and amplified the TCR beta CDR3 regions from them. Carried out on the TCR CDR3, a first-round RT-PCR used the HTBI primer set. TCRdb reprocessed the multiplex PCR reads via MiXCR and lists one record per CDR3 protein. The sample comprises some 650,000 distinct CDR3 sequences, roughly 15% of which are singletons, and around 3.5% rests with the top ten. The sample taken for sequencing was blood. The receptor set was obtained from a woman in her 40s with Graves' ophthalmopathy.

About this clonotype itself: A much larger clone lies a single base off, so this may be a read error. This rearrangement joins TRBV6-1 to TRBJ2-1; 12 positions match TRBD2. V was clipped by 8 bases and J by 8 bases; unmatched bases: 19. Germline V lookup: CDR1 MNHNS, CDR2 SASEGT. CDR3 length: 18 residues. The CDR3 DNA is TGTGCCAGCTCACAAAAACGACTAGCGGGGGCACATCACGATGAGCAGTTCTTC. This sequence encodes CASSQKRLAGAHHDEQFF.

There are a few counts of this clonotype. The V gene is TRBV6-6, the J gene TRBJ2-2, with 7 bases fitting TRBD2. The CDR3 spans 16 residues. The trim removed 0 bases at V and 9 bases at J, leaving 10 bases unmatched. Looked up from germline, CDR1 is MNHNY and CDR2 is SVGAGI (reference sequence). The CDR3 is CASSYSARRETRELFF. The CDR3 bases are TGTGCCAGCAGTTACTCTGCGCGGCGGGAGACGCGGGAGCTGTTTTTT.

The J gene is TRBJ1-5, the V gene TRBV4-1; D may be TRBD1 (5 bases). V dropped 1 base and J dropped 0 bases, with 7 bases sitting between them. The CDR3 covers 15 residues. From germline, CDR1 is MGHRA and CDR2 YSYEKL. CDR3 DNA: TGCGCCAGCAGCCAAGGACAGTATAGCAATCAGCCCCAGCATTTT. This codes for CASSQGQYSNQPQHF.

This clonotype was observed many times. This sequence joins TRBV28 and TRBJ2-7, with 10 bases aligning to TRBD2. The length of the CDR3 is 19 residues. The germline V gene has CDR1 MDHEN and CDR2 SYDVKM. Trimming removed 6 bases from V and 0 bases from J; junction bases left unmatched: 17. CDR3 protein: CASRASGRRRTWSSYEQYF. Here the CDR3 DNA reads TGTGCCAGCAGGGCTAGCGGGAGACGTCGGACCTGGAGCTCCTACGAGCAGTACTTC.

This clonotype came up many times. V is TRBV7-4 and J is TRBJ2-3; D ambiguous. The germline V gene encodes CDR1 SGHVT and CDR2 SQSDAQ. V was pared by 6 bases and J by 2 bases, with 18 bases between. The CDR3 length is 16 residues. The CDR3 loop is CASRNHSRKNTDTQYF. CDR3 DNA: TGTGCCAGCAGGAACCATAGCCGCAAAAACACAGATACGCAGTATTTT.

As to this clonotype: Being one base from a much bigger clone, this may be a read error. V gene TRBV6-2 or TRBV6-3 combines with J gene TRBJ2-7, with 7 bases identical to TRBD1. There are 15 residues in the CDR3. V lost 8 bases to trimming and J lost 2 bases; unmatched junction nucleotides: 12. Per germline, CDR1 MNHEY and CDR2 SVGEGT. This CDR3 is CASGFGRTGPYEQYF. In nucleotides, the CDR3 is TGTGCCAGCGGATTTGGGCGGACAGGACCCTACGAGCAGTACTTC.

This clonotype was picked up a small number of times. The chain has TRBV11-2 and TRBJ2-7; possibly TRBD2 for D (6 bases). CDR3 length: 17 amino acids. In germline, CDR1 is SGHAT, CDR2 FQNNGV. Trimming left V 5 bases short and J 0 bases short, with 20 bases between. CDR3 sequence reads: CASSLPTGGASSYEQYF. The CDR3 DNA is TGTGCCAGCAGCCTACCTACTGGCGGGGCAAGCTCCTACGAGCAGTACTTC.

This clonotype was seen ten or more times. The V call is TRBV2, the J call TRBJ2-5; the D is unclear. The germline V and J ends were trimmed by 2 bases and 7 bases, with 20 bases remaining between them. This CDR3 has 16 residues. Germline V gene data show CDR1 as SNHLY and CDR2 as FYNNEI. This chain's CDR3 is CASSESPGLGKVTQYF. The CDR3 DNA sequence: TGTGCCAGCAGTGAATCCCCGGGTCTAGGTAAAGTGACCCAGTACTTC.

The table lists this clonotype with a few counts. The V gene is TRBV29-1, the J gene TRBJ2-3; 8 nucleotides align to TRBD1. CDR1 is SQVTM and CDR2 is ANQGSEA in the germline V gene. This CDR3 has 13 residues. Unmatched junction bases numbered 2, after V lost 4 bases and J lost 2 bases. CDR3: CSVVGQATDTQYF. CDR3 coding DNA: TGCAGCGTTGTGGGACAGGCCACAGATACGCAGTATTTT.

This clonotype was recorded at least ten times. J is TRBJ2-3 and V is TRBV3-1; D ambiguous. Looked up from germline, CDR1 is LGHDT and CDR2 is YNNKEL (reference sequence). The V gene lost 3 bases and the J gene lost 2 bases, with 9 bases spanning the gap. This CDR3 comprises 14 residues. This chain's CDR3 is CASSQGVSTDTQYF. Here the CDR3 DNA reads TGTGCCAGCAGCCAGGGCGTCTCCACAGATACGCAGTATTTT.

This clonotype was detected ten times or more. The V call is TRBV5-1, the J call TRBJ2-1; 8 bases fit TRBD2. The germline V gene encodes CDR1 SGHRS and CDR2 YFSETQ. The CDR3 has 16 residues. Trimming took 6 bases from V and 4 from J; bases not matched to a gene: 12. This CDR3 reads CASTPRGGGAYNEQFF. In DNA, the CDR3 is TGCGCCAGCACGCCCCGGGGGGGGGGCGCTTACAATGAGCAGTTCTTC.

At least ten counts were recorded for this clonotype. V usage is TRBV7-2 and J usage is TRBJ2-5; no reliable D call. V was trimmed by 1 base and J by 5 bases, leaving 11 bases between them. CDR1 and CDR2 from the germline V gene are SGHTA and FQGNSA. The CDR3 spans 14 residues. Here the CDR3 reads CASSLVSGRETQYF. In DNA, the CDR3 is TGTGCCAGCAGCTTAGTTTCTGGCCGGGAGACCCAGTACTTC.

This clonotype has more than one count but fewer than ten. The V and J genes are TRBV4-2 and TRBJ2-3; 9 nucleotides align to TRBD1. The ends lost 7 bases at V and 1 base at J; junction bases unmatched: 6. This CDR3 has 15 residues. Germline V gene sequence: CDR1 LGHNA, CDR2 YNFKEQ. The CDR3 DNA is TGTGCCAGCAACCCGGGACAGGGACGCACAGATACGCAGTATTTT. Its translation: CASNPGQGRTDTQYF.

This clonotype was recorded many times. The chain combines TRBV18 with TRBJ1-1, with no clear D. CDR1 is KGHSH, CDR2 LQKENI, per germline. V lost 6 bases to trimming and J lost 3 bases, with 11 bases between them. The CDR3 is made up of 13 amino acids. CDR3 protein: CASSPTLYTEAFF. The CDR3 region has the DNA TGTGCCAGCTCTCCCACTTTATACACTGAAGCTTTCTTT.

This chain uses TRBV7-9 with TRBJ2-3; TRBD1 agrees at 8 bases. This CDR3 spans 14 amino acids. Germline V gene lookup returns CDR1 SEHNR and CDR2 FQNEAQ (reference sequence). The ends lost 5 bases at V and 4 bases at J; junction bases unmatched: 5. CDR3 sequence reads: CASSPGTGPDTQYF. DNA for the CDR3: TGTGCCAGCAGCCCCGGGACAGGTCCAGATACGCAGTATTTT.

A few counts support this clonotype. CDR3 sequence reads: CASSLKMAGTGDTQYF. For the CDR3, the DNA is TGTGCCAGCAGCTTAAAAATGGCAGGTACAGGGGATACGCAGTATTTT. This chain connects TRBV7-3 to TRBJ2-3; maybe TRBD1 (6 bases). The length of the CDR3 is 16 residues. Germline loops: CDR1 SGHTA, CDR2 FQGTGA. Trimming left V 1 base short and J 6 bases short, with 17 bases between.

This clonotype turned up a few times. This rearrangement joins TRBV7-8 to TRBJ1-3, with D possibly being TRBD1 (5 bases). CDR3 length equals 17 residues. The germline gives CDR1 SGHVS, CDR2 FQNEAQ. The V and J ends lost 2 bases and 4 bases respectively, with 18 bases between them. The CDR3 spells CASSLTDRPLRGNTIYF. The CDR3 bases are TGTGCCAGCAGCTTAACCGACAGACCTCTAAGAGGAAACACCATATATTTT.

In this sample, this clonotype turned up a few times. The chain is built from TRBV30 and TRBJ1-1; possible D gene TRBD1, 5 bases. V lost 3 bases, J lost 11 bases, and 19 bases lay in between. The germline V gene encodes CDR1 GTSNPN and CDR2 SVGIG (reference sequence). The CDR3 is made up of 13 amino acids. The CDR3 here is CAWSPEGPRRAFF. For the CDR3, the DNA is TGTGCCTGGAGCCCGGAGGGGCCCCGTCGGGCTTTCTTT.